Following are 27 T cell receptor beta chains from one sample sequenced in a study of blood T cell repertoires in COVID-19. Clones were read by immunoSEQ multiplex PCR, and TCRdb kept only the in-frame ones, dropping some. Of about 140,000 clones detected, about 76% appear once; the ten largest clones hold less than 15%. The sequenced sample consisted of peripheral blood. The receptors stem from a man at least 80 years old with acute or convalescent COVID-19.

J is TRBJ2-1 and V is TRBV10-3; 7 nucleotides line up with TRBD1. Germline CDR1 is ENHRY and CDR2 is SYGVKD. There are 14 residues in the CDR3. Trimming took 11 bases from V and 0 from J; bases not matched to a gene: 7. Written as DNA, the CDR3 is TGTGCCGTCCGTGGGGACAGCTCCTACAATGAGCAGTTCTTC. Encoded protein: CAVRGDSSYNEQFF.

The rearrangement joins TRBV3-1 (or the pseudogene TRBV3-2) to TRBJ1-1; 7 nucleotides line up with TRBD1. The CDR3 contains 14 residues. CDR1 and CDR2 from the germline V gene are LGHDT and YNNKEL (reference sequence). Trimming at V came to 6 bases and at J to 1 base, leaving 5 bases not matched to a gene. CDR3 amino acids: CASSRNRGNTEAFF. The CDR3 nucleotides read TGTGCCAGCAGTCGTAACAGGGGGAACACTGAAGCTTTCTTT.

The chain uses TRBV5-4 and TRBJ2-2; 10 positions match TRBD1. The CDR3 totals 17 residues. The V segment lost 3 bases and the J segment 4 bases; nucleotides outside the gene matches: 9. Per the germline V gene, CDR1 is SGHNT and CDR2 is YYREEE (reference sequence). The CDR3 is CASSSPTGGQTTGELFF. DNA for the CDR3: TGTGCCAGCAGCTCGCCGACAGGGGGCCAGACCACCGGGGAGCTGTTTTTT.

The chain links TRBV7-2 to TRBJ1-6; 8 bases match TRBD1. After removal of 5 bases from V and 4 bases from J, the junction contained 7 bases not matched to a gene. Per germline, CDR1 SGHTA and CDR2 FQGNSA. The CDR3 spans 16 residues. The CDR3, as DNA: TGTGCCAGCAGCCCCCCAGGGGGCCAATATAATTCACCCCTCCACTTT. It specifies CASSPPGGQYNSPLHF.

V usage is TRBV5-1 and J usage is TRBJ2-3; 7 nucleotides line up with TRBD1. V trimming: 5 bases; J trimming: 5 bases; junction bases outside the gene matches: 5. Looked up from germline, CDR1 is SGHRS and CDR2 is YFSETQ. This CDR3 is 13 amino acids long. DNA for the CDR3: TGCGCCAGCAGTCTCGACAGGGTAGATACGCAGTATTTT. Encoded protein: CASSLDRVDTQYF.

V gene TRBV5-1 combines with J gene TRBJ1-1; D might be TRBD1 (5 bases). The germline gives CDR1 SGHRS, CDR2 YFSETQ. Trimming took off 0 bases at V and 1 base at J, with 16 bases between the two ends. The CDR3 runs 17 residues. The CDR3 DNA is TGCGCCAGCAGCTTGGAACCCGGTGGGGGGAGGAACACTGAAGCTTTCTTT. Translating it yields CASSLEPGGGRNTEAFF. Filled out from reference TRBV5-1 and TRBJ1-1, the complete variable domain reads KAGVTQTPRYLIKTRGQQVTLSCSPISGHRSVSWYQQTPGQGLQFLFEYFSETQRNKGNFPGRFSGRQFSNSRSEMNVSTLELGDSALYLCASSLEPGGGRNTEAFFGQGTRLTVV.

The rearrangement joins TRBV9 to TRBJ1-1, with 7 bases matching TRBD1. CDR3 size: 15 residues. Losses at the gene ends were 0 bases for V and 5 bases for J; bases not matched to a gene: 7. Germline V gene sequence: CDR1 SGDLS, CDR2 YYNGEE. CDR3 amino acids: CASSVGEGAWTEAFF. The CDR3 nucleotides are TGTGCCAGCAGCGTAGGTGAGGGGGCGTGGACTGAAGCTTTCTTT.

The rearrangement links TRBV28 to TRBJ2-1, with 11 bases matching TRBD2. CDR3 length: 15 amino acids. The germline gives CDR1 MDHEN, CDR2 SYDVKM. With V trimmed by 6 bases and J by 2 bases, 3 bases remained unmatched. The DNA of the CDR3 is TGTGCCAGCAGGGTAGCGGGGGGGCCCTACAATGAGCAGTTCTTC. Its protein product is CASRVAGGPYNEQFF.

The chain joins TRBV18 to TRBJ2-6; D is unresolved. Per germline, CDR1 KGHSH and CDR2 LQKENI. The CDR3 sequence is 15 residues long. Trimming shortened V by 3 bases and J by 3 bases, and 9 bases separated the two germline ends. CDR3 nucleotides: TGTGCCAGCTCACCCGCTAAAAATGGGGCCAACGTCCTGACTTTC. Protein sequence: CASSPAKNGANVLTF.

The chain combines TRBV4-2 with TRBJ1-1, with 7 positions matching TRBD1. J was trimmed by 6 bases and V by 1 base; bases with no gene match: 8. This CDR3 region has 15 residues. Germline V gene sequence: CDR1 LGHNA, CDR2 YNFKEQ. The CDR3 sequence: CASSQAAGQAPEAFF. The CDR3 region has the DNA TGTGCCAGCAGCCAAGCGGCCGGACAGGCCCCTGAAGCTTTCTTT.

The V call is TRBV9, the J call TRBJ1-4; weak D call: TRBD1 (5 bases). Germline loops: CDR1 SGDLS, CDR2 YYNGEE. The CDR3 covers 14 residues. The V gene lost 3 bases and the J gene lost 7 bases, with 13 bases spanning the gap. The DNA of the CDR3 is TGTGCCAGCAGCGCAGGGCAGTGGAGTGAAAAACTGTTTTTT. This codes for CASSAGQWSEKLFF.

The chain couples TRBV5-1 to TRBJ2-1; D perhaps matches TRBD1 (8 bases). CDR1 is SGHRS and CDR2 is YFSETQ in the germline V gene. V shed 0 bases and J shed 6 bases, with 13 bases lying between them. This CDR3 contains 15 residues. The CDR3: CASSLAGGTGNEQFF. Written as DNA, the CDR3 is TGCGCCAGCAGCTTGGCCGGGGGGACAGGCAATGAGCAGTTCTTC.

The genes are TRBV6-5 and TRBJ1-6; 8 bases are a match to TRBD1. V trimming: 6 bases; J trimming: 6 bases; junction bases outside the gene matches: 7. This CDR3 spans 15 amino acids. The germline CDR1 and CDR2 sequences are MNHEY and SVGAGI. The CDR3 coding sequence is TGTGCCAGCAGCTTTCAGGGGGCCGGTAATTCACCCCTCCACTTT. Encoded protein: CASSFQGAGNSPLHF.

This chain joins TRBV5-6 and TRBJ1-5; D is uncertain. Germline V gene data show CDR1 as SGHDT and CDR2 as YYEEEE. This CDR3 spans 14 amino acids. V was pared by 3 bases and J by 9 bases, with 16 bases between. CDR3 protein: CASSSVGDDSPQHF. In DNA form, the CDR3 reads TGTGCCAGCAGCTCGGTTGGAGATGATTCGCCCCAGCATTTT.

The chain uses TRBV29-1 and TRBJ2-7, with D unresolved. This CDR3 region has 12 residues. V was shortened by 4 bases and J by 3 bases, with 10 bases between the two germline ends. Germline-derived CDR1 and CDR2 are SQVTM and ANQGSEA. In DNA form, the CDR3 reads TGCAGCGTTGGAGAACAGAGCTACGAGCAGTACTTC. Translated: CSVGEQSYEQYF.

The chain recombines TRBV2 with TRBJ2-7; 11 bases align to TRBD1. Germline CDR1 and CDR2: SNHLY and FYNNEI. The CDR3 sequence is 13 residues long. V shed 6 bases, J shed 6 bases, and the junction held 4 bases outside the gene matches. The CDR3 bases are TGTGCCAGCAGCAGGACAGGGGGCATCGAGCAGTACTTC. As protein: CASSRTGGIEQYF.

At least ten counts were recorded for this clone. The chain is built from TRBV19 and TRBJ1-2; D unclear. CDR1 is LNHDA and CDR2 is SQIVND in the germline V gene (reference sequence). There are 13 residues in the CDR3. Deletions cut 6 bases from V and 7 bases from J, with 15 bases between. The CDR3 spells CASRLSEGAGYTF. The CDR3 DNA follows: TGTGCCAGTAGGCTATCGGAGGGCGCTGGCTACACCTTC.

The chain combines TRBV3-1 (or the pseudogene TRBV3-2) with TRBJ1-2; D is uncertain. Trimming removed 0 bases at V and 8 bases at J, with 13 bases between. The V gene's germline CDR1 is LGHDT and CDR2 YNNKEL (reference sequence). The CDR3 spans 14 residues. The CDR3 sequence: CASSQDWAGRGYTF. For the CDR3, the DNA is TGTGCCAGCAGCCAAGATTGGGCAGGCCGCGGCTACACCTTC.

The chain couples TRBV19 to TRBJ2-3; 7 bases are shared with TRBD2. This CDR3 has 13 residues. Germline CDR1 and CDR2: LNHDA and SQIVND (reference sequence). The junction had 6 bases not matched to a gene; V was cut back by 7 bases and J by 5 bases. The CDR3 DNA follows: TGTGCCAGTAATAGGGTAGCGGGAGATACGCAGTATTTT. Protein sequence: CASNRVAGDTQYF.

The CDR3 bases are TGTGCCAGCAGATCGGAGGCCCAAGAGACCCAGTACTTC. Encoded protein: CASRSEAQETQYF. The rearrangement uses TRBV6-5 and TRBJ2-5, with TRBD2 as a possible D gene (5 bases). CDR3 length equals 13 residues. Germline-derived CDR1 and CDR2 are MNHEY and SVGAGI. Trimming took off 6 bases at V and 1 base at J, with 9 bases between the two ends.

The chain is built from TRBV5-6 and TRBJ2-2, with D perhaps TRBD2 (7 bases). The CDR3 is 13 amino acids. V lost 9 bases, J lost 4 bases, and 13 bases lay in between. CDR1 is SGHDT and CDR2 is YYEEEE in the germline V gene. Written as DNA, the CDR3 is TGTGCCACGCGGCGGGGGCGCACCGGGGAGCTGTTTTTT. This encodes CATRRGRTGELFF.

V and J are TRBV10-2 and TRBJ2-2, with D possibly TRBD2 on 7 matching bases. Per the germline V gene, CDR1 is WSHSY and CDR2 is SAAADI. This CDR3 contains 13 residues. Trimming pared 1 base from V and 9 bases from J, leaving 9 bases between. The CDR3 region is CASSEWGGRELFF. Written as DNA, the CDR3 is TGCGCCAGCAGTGAGTGGGGGGGCCGGGAGCTGTTTTTT.

CDR3 in DNA: TGTGCCAGCAGCTACGGGACAGGGGGCTATGAGCAGTTCTTC. This sequence encodes CASSYGTGGYEQFF. The V call is TRBV7-3, the J call TRBJ2-1; TRBD1 agrees at 12 bases. The germline V gene encodes CDR1 SGHTA and CDR2 FQGTGA. Trimming took 4 bases from V and 8 from J; bases not matched to a gene: 3. CDR3 size: 14 residues.

This clone has more than one count but fewer than ten. The rearrangement links TRBV6-6 to TRBJ1-5, with no clear D. The CDR3 has 16 amino acids. Trimming took 6 bases from V and 1 from J, leaving 16 bases between them. Per the germline V gene, CDR1 is MNHNY and CDR2 is SVGAGI (reference sequence). The CDR3: CASSQSLVGSNQPQHF. The CDR3 DNA sequence: TGTGCCAGCAGCCAATCCCTTGTGGGCAGCAATCAGCCCCAGCATTTT.

Written as DNA, the CDR3 is TGTGCCAGCAGTTTGACAGGGGGCAACATTCAGTACTTC. Its protein product is CASSLTGGNIQYF. V usage is TRBV28 and J usage is TRBJ2-4, with 10 bases lining up with TRBD1. CDR3 size: 13 residues. Germline CDR1 MDHEN, CDR2 SYDVKM. The junction had 0 bases not matched to a gene; V was cut back by 3 bases and J by 7 bases.

CDR3 residues: CASSYSLGQGDNQPQHF. CDR3 nucleotide sequence: TGTGCCAGCAGTTACTCCCTGGGACAGGGAGATAATCAGCCCCAGCATTTT. The chain combines TRBV6-2 or TRBV6-3 with TRBJ1-5; TRBD1 matches at 9 bases. This CDR3 has 17 amino acids. Germline-derived CDR1 and CDR2 are MNHEY and SVGEGT. Losses at the gene ends were 0 bases for V and 4 bases for J; bases not matched to a gene: 7.

The rearrangement links TRBV4-1 to TRBJ1-5; the match to TRBD1 covers 10 bases. This CDR3 has 15 residues. V was pared by 6 bases and J by 6 bases, with 8 bases of the junction left unmatched. Germline V gene data show CDR1 as MGHRA and CDR2 as YSYEKL. The CDR3 DNA follows: TGCGCCAGCAGAGGGGACAGGGGAGACGGTCAGCCCCAGCATTTT. This gives the protein CASRGDRGDGQPQHF.